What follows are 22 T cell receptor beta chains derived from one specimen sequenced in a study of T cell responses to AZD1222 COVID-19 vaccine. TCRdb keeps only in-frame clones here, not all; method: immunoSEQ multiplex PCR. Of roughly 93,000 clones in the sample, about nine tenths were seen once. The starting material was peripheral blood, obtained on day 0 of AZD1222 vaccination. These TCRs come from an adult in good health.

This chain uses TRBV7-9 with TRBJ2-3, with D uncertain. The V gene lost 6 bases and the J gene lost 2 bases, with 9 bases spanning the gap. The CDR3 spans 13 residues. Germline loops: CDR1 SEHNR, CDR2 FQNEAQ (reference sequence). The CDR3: CASSPEVTDTQYF. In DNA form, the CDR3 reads TGTGCCAGCAGTCCAGAAGTCACAGATACGCAGTATTTT.

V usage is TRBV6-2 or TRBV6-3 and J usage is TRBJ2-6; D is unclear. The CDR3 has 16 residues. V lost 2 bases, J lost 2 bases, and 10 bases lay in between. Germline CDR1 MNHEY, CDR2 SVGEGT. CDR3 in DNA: TGTGCCAGCAGTTACGCCCCTCGGGCTGGGGCCAACGTCCTGACTTTC. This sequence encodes CASSYAPRAGANVLTF.

The CDR3 spells CASSLESSGGNIQYF. The CDR3 DNA sequence: TGTGCCAGCAGCTTAGAATCTAGCGGGGGCAACATTCAGTACTTC. The chain couples TRBV7-2 to TRBJ2-4; 10 nucleotides agree with TRBD2. The CDR3 is made up of 15 amino acids. V dropped 1 base and J dropped 7; count of bases not matched to a gene: 4. Germline assignment: CDR1 SGHTA and CDR2 FQGNSA.

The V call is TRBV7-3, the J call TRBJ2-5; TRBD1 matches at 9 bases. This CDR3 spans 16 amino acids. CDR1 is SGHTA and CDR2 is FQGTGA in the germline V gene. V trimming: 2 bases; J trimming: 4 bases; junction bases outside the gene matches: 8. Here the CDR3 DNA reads TGTGCCAGCAGCTTATCCCGGGACAGGGAGGGAGAGACCCAGTACTTC. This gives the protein CASSLSRDREGETQYF.

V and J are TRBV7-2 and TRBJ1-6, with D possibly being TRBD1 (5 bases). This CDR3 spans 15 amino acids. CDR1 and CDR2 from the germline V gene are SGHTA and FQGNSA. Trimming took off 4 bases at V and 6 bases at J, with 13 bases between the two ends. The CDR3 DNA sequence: TGTGCCAGCAGCTCCGGACACCTTACTAATTCACCCCTCCACTTT. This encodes CASSSGHLTNSPLHF.

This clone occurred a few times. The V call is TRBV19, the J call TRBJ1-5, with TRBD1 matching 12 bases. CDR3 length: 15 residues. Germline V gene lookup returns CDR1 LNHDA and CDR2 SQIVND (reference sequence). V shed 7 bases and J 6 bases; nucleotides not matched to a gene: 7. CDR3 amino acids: CASMPGQGAFQPQHF. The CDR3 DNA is TGTGCCAGTATGCCGGGACAGGGGGCATTTCAGCCCCAGCATTTT.

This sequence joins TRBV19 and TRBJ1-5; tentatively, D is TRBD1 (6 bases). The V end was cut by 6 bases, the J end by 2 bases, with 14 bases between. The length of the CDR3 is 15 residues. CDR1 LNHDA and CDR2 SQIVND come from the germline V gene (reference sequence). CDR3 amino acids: CASSFNREGNQPQHF. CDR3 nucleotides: TGTGCCAGTAGCTTCAACAGGGAGGGCAATCAGCCCCAGCATTTT.

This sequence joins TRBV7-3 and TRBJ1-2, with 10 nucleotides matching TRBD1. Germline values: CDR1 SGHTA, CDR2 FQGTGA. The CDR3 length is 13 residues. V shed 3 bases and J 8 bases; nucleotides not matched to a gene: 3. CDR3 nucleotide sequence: TGTGCCAGCAGCTTGGGACAGGGGTGGGGCTACACCTTC. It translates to CASSLGQGWGYTF.

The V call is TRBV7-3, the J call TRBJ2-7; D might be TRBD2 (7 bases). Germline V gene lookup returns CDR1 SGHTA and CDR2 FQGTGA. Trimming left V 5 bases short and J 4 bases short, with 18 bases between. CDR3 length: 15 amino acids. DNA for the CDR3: TGTGCCAGCAGCCCGGGGGGCGGGGTCGGGTACGAGCAGTACTTC. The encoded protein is CASSPGGGVGYEQYF.

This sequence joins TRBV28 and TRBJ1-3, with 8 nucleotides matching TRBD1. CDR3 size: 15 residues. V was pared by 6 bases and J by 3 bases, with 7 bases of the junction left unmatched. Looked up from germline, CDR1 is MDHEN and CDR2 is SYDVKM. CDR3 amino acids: CASRPDRGFGNTIYF. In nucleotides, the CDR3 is TGTGCCAGCAGACCAGACAGGGGCTTTGGAAACACCATATATTTT. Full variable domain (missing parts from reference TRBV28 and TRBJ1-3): DVKVTQSSRYLVKRTGEKVFLECVQDMDHENMFWYRQDPGLGLRLIYFSYDVKMKEKGDIPEGYSVSREKKERFSLILESASTNQTSMYLCASRPDRGFGNTIYFGEGSWLTVV.

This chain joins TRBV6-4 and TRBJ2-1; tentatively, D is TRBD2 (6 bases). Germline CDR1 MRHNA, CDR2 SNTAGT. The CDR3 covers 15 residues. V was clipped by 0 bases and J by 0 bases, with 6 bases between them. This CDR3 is CASSDSSGSYNEQFF. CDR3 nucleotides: TGTGCCAGCAGTGACTCTAGCGGCTCCTACAATGAGCAGTTCTTC.

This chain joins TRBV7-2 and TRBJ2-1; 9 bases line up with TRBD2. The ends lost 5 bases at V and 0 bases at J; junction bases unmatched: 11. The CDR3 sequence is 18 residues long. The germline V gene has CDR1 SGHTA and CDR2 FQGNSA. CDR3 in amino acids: CASSPTVAGGSSYNEQFF. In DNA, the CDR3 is TGTGCCAGCAGCCCTACGGTGGCGGGAGGGAGCTCCTACAATGAGCAGTTCTTC.

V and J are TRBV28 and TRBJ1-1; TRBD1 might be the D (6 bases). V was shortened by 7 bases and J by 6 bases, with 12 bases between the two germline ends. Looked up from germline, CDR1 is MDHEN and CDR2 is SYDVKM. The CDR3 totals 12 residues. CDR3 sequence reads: CASTEGTPEAFF. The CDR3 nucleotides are TGTGCCAGCACCGAAGGGACACCTGAAGCTTTCTTT.

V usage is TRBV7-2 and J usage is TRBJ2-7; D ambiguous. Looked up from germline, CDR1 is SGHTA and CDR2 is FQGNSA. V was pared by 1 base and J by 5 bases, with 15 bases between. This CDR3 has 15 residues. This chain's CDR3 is CASSLGAVARDEQYF. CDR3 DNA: TGTGCCAGCAGCTTAGGCGCAGTCGCTAGGGACGAGCAGTACTTC.

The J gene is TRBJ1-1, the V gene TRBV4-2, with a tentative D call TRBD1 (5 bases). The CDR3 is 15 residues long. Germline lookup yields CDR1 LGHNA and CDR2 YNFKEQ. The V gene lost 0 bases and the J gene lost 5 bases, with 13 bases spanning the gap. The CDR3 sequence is CASSQDPGRHTEAFF. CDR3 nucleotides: TGTGCCAGCAGCCAAGACCCGGGGCGCCATACTGAAGCTTTCTTT.

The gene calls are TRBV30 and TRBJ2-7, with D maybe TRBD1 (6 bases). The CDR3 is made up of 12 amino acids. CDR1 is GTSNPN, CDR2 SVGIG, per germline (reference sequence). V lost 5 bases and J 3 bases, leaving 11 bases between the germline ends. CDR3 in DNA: TGTGCCTGGGATGGACAGAGCTACGAGCAGTACTTC. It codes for CAWDGQSYEQYF.

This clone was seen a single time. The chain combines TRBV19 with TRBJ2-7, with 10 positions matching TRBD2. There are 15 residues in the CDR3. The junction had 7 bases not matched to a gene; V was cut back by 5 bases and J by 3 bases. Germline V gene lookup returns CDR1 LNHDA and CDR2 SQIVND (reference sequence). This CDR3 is CASSQLAGWDYEQYF. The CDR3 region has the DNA TGTGCCAGTAGTCAACTAGCGGGATGGGACTACGAGCAGTACTTC.

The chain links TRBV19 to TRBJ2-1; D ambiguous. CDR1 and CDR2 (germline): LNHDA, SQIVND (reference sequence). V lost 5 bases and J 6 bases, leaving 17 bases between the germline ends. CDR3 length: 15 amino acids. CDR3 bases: TGTGCCAGTAGTCCCTATGGGGATGTCCCCAATGAGCAGTTCTTC. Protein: CASSPYGDVPNEQFF.

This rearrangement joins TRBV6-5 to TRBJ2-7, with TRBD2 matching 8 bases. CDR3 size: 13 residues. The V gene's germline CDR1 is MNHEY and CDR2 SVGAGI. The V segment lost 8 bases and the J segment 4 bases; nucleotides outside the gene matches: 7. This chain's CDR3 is CASGRTSRYEQYF. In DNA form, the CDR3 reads TGTGCCAGCGGTCGGACTAGCCGGTACGAGCAGTACTTC.

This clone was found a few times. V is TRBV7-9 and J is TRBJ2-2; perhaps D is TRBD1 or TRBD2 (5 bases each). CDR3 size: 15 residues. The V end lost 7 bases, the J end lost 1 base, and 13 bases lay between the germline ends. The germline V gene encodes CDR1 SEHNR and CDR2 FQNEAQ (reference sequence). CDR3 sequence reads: CASTRGALNTGELFF. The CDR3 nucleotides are TGTGCCAGCACCCGAGGGGCATTGAACACCGGGGAGCTGTTTTTT.

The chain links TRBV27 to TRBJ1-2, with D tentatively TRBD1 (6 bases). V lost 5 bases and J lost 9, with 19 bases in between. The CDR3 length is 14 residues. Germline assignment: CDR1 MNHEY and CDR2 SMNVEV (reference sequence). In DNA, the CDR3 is TGTGCCAGCAGTCCCGAGTCAGGGGAAGTTAGCTACACCTTC. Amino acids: CASSPESGEVSYTF.

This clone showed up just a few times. The CDR3, as DNA: TGTGCCAGCAGAGCCGGGAGGGTCACTGAAGCTTTCTTT. This gives the protein CASRAGRVTEAFF. The chain combines TRBV12-3 or TRBV12-4 with TRBJ1-1, with unresolved D. The CDR3 length is 13 residues. Trimming removed 6 bases from V and 4 bases from J, with 12 bases in between.